The 10 T cell receptor beta chains reported below all come from one sample, sequenced in a study of T cell changes during pregnancy in multiple sclerosis. Measured with immunoSEQ multiplex PCR; TCRdb has only the in-frame clones, and not every one. Of about 32,000 clones in the sample, 90% to 95% were seen once. The material sequenced was CD4+ T cells from peripheral blood mononuclear cells, taken in the second trimester of pregnancy. Receptor source: a female donor with multiple sclerosis, enrolled in a pregnancy study.

V is TRBV30 and J is TRBJ2-7; 7 bases match TRBD2. The CDR3 length is 14 residues. V trimming: 3 bases; J trimming: 4 bases; junction bases outside the gene matches: 9. Germline V gene sequence: CDR1 GTSNPN, CDR2 SVGIG (reference sequence). The CDR3, as DNA: TGTGCCTGGAGCCCGGGCGGGAGTATATACGAGCAGTACTTC. Encoded protein: CAWSPGGSIYEQYF.

The chain combines TRBV30 with TRBJ1-5; 8 bases line up with TRBD1. With V trimmed by 3 bases and J by 6 bases, 7 bases remained unmatched. CDR1 is GTSNPN and CDR2 is SVGIG in the germline V gene (reference sequence). There are 14 residues in the CDR3. Here the CDR3 reads CAWSPYRGTQPQHF. CDR3 in DNA: TGTGCCTGGAGCCCCTACAGGGGGACTCAGCCCCAGCATTTT.

This clone occurred once. The chain is built from TRBV5-1 and TRBJ2-1; 9 bases line up with TRBD2. Germline assignment: CDR1 SGHRS and CDR2 YFSETQ. After removal of 4 bases from V and 0 bases from J, the junction contained 2 bases not matched to a gene. The CDR3 covers 15 residues. The chain's CDR3 is CASSNSGSSYNEQFF. The CDR3 coding sequence is TGCGCCAGCAGCAATAGCGGGAGCTCCTACAATGAGCAGTTCTTC.

The sample holds one count of this clone. CDR3 sequence (DNA): TGTGCCAGCAGGCCGCCAGGAGGTGGAAACACCATATATTTT. Its translation is CASRPPGGGNTIYF. The rearrangement uses TRBV28 and TRBJ1-3; D gene uncertain. Germline CDR1 is MDHEN and CDR2 is SYDVKM. The CDR3 consists of 14 residues. V was pared by 6 bases and J by 3 bases, with 12 bases between. Together with reference TRBV28 and TRBJ1-3, the CDR3 gives the full variable domain: DVKVTQSSRYLVKRTGEKVFLECVQDMDHENMFWYRQDPGLGLRLIYFSYDVKMKEKGDIPEGYSVSREKKERFSLILESASTNQTSMYLCASRPPGGGNTIYFGEGSWLTVV.

The V gene is TRBV27, the J gene TRBJ2-7, with D possibly matching TRBD2 (6 bases). Germline CDR1 and CDR2: MNHEY and SMNVEV (reference sequence). This CDR3 has 15 amino acids. Trimming took off 3 bases at V and 3 bases at J, with 15 bases between the two ends. The CDR3 DNA is TGTGCCAGCAGTTTTAATGCGGGGACGCTCTACGAGCAGTACTTC. This gives the protein CASSFNAGTLYEQYF.

The chain couples TRBV28 to TRBJ1-5, with TRBD1 identical over 10 bases. J was trimmed by 7 bases and V by 5 bases; bases with no gene match: 11. The germline V gene has CDR1 MDHEN and CDR2 SYDVKM. The CDR3 is made up of 16 amino acids. In DNA, the CDR3 is TGTGCCAGCAGTACCCGACGACAGGGGGCAGGACAGCCCCAGCATTTT. The encoded protein is CASSTRRQGAGQPQHF. Filled out from reference TRBV28 and TRBJ1-5, the complete variable domain reads DVKVTQSSRYLVKRTGEKVFLECVQDMDHENMFWYRQDPGLGLRLIYFSYDVKMKEKGDIPEGYSVSREKKERFSLILESASTNQTSMYLCASSTRRQGAGQPQHFGDGTRLSIL.

CDR3 residues: CASSLVRGGVNIQYF. CDR3 sequence (DNA): TGTGCCAGCAGCTTAGTGAGGGGAGGGGTAAACATTCAGTACTTC. The chain uses TRBV7-9 and TRBJ2-4; 7 bases are a match to TRBD2. There are 15 residues in the CDR3. The V and J ends lost 1 base and 6 bases, in that order; junction bases with no gene match: 6. Germline V gene sequence: CDR1 SEHNR, CDR2 FQNEAQ (reference sequence).

V usage is TRBV10-3 and J usage is TRBJ2-7, with D tentatively TRBD1 (5 bases). The CDR3 consists of 12 residues. The V and J ends lost 5 bases and 3 bases respectively, with 8 bases between them. Germline values: CDR1 ENHRY, CDR2 SYGVKD. This chain's CDR3 is CAISKDSYEQYF. The CDR3 region has the DNA TGTGCCATCAGTAAAGACAGCTACGAGCAGTACTTC.

The rearrangement joins TRBV28 to TRBJ2-2; D unclear. Germline V gives CDR1 MDHEN, CDR2 SYDVKM. The V end lost 1 base, the J end lost 4 bases, and 4 bases lay between the germline ends. The CDR3 has 13 amino acids. CDR3 bases: TGTGCCAGCAGTTTATCTGTCACCGGGGAGCTGTTTTTT. This codes for CASSLSVTGELFF.

V and J are TRBV7-2 and TRBJ1-5; D possibly corresponds to TRBD1 (6 bases). The germline V and J ends were trimmed by 1 base and 10 bases, with 17 bases remaining between them. The CDR3 extends over 15 amino acids. Germline V gene lookup returns CDR1 SGHTA and CDR2 FQGNSA. CDR3 protein: CASSLENRVRSPQHF. The DNA of the CDR3 is TGTGCCAGCAGCTTAGAAAACAGGGTCCGGAGCCCCCAGCATTTT. Full variable domain (rest looked up from reference TRBV7-2 and TRBJ1-5): GAGVSQSPSNKVTEKGKDVELRCDPISGHTALYWYRQSLGQGLEFLIYFQGNSAPDKSGLPSDRFSAERTGGSVSTLTIQRTQQEDSAVYLCASSLENRVRSPQHFGDGTRLSIL.